This TCR beta chain was observed in a study of blood T cell repertoires in COVID-19. Background on the study: Specimens from acute and convalescent COVID-19 originated in the United States, Italy and Spain.

This table comes from immunoSEQ multiplex PCR, and its TCRdb copy is limited to in-frame clones, with some not included. Among about 31,000 clones listed, roughly nine tenths were seen once. CDR1 MDHEN and CDR2 SYDVKM come from the germline V gene. The CDR3 runs 14 residues. The V gene lost 6 bases and the J gene lost 7 bases, with 18 bases spanning the gap. This clone was detected only a few times. The source is a man in his 60s with acute or convalescent COVID-19. The chain joins TRBV28 to TRBJ1-2; TRBD1 might be the D (6 bases). Sequencing used peripheral blood. The CDR3 here is CASRISLGASGYTF. Written as DNA, the CDR3 is TGTGCCAGCAGAATTTCGCTGGGGGCGAGTGGCTACACCTTC.